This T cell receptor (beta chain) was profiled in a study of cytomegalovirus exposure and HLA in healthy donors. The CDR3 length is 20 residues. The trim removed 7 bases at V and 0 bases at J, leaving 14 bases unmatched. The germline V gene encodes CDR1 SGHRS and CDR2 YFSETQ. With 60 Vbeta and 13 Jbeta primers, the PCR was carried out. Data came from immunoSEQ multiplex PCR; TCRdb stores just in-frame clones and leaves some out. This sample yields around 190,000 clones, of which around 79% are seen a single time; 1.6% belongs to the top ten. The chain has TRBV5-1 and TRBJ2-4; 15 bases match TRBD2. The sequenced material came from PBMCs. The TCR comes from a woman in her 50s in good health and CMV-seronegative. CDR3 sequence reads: CASRPGTSGGQMGAKNIQYF. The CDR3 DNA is TGCGCCAGCCGACCGGGGACTAGCGGGGGGCAGATGGGAGCCAAAAACATTCAGTACTTC.